Below, 22 T cell receptor beta chains from the same sample are listed, as sequenced in a study of cytomegalovirus exposure and HLA in healthy donors. PCR used 60 Vbeta primers and 13 Jbeta primers. Profiled with immunoSEQ multiplex PCR; TCRdb holds only in-frame clones, not every one. Recorded for this sample: 150,000 to 200,000 clones. Material: PBMCs. The receptors stem from a man aged 25 to 40 in good health and CMV-seronegative.

The chain is built from TRBV2 and TRBJ2-1; 12 bases line up with TRBD2. The germline CDR1 and CDR2 sequences are SNHLY and FYNNEI. The CDR3 spans 15 residues. J gave up 16 bases and V 4 bases, and 14 bases lay outside the gene matches. The CDR3 nucleotides read TGTGCCAGCAGTGCGGGGGGACTAGCGGGCAACCGGGAATTCTTC. As protein: CASSAGGLAGNREFF.

This rearrangement joins TRBV10-3 to TRBJ1-4; tentatively, D is TRBD1 (5 bases). V was shortened by 3 bases and J by 5 bases, with 10 bases between the two germline ends. The germline V gene encodes CDR1 ENHRY and CDR2 SYGVKD. CDR3 length: 14 residues. This CDR3 is CAISEGTGNEKLFF. The CDR3 DNA is TGTGCCATCAGTGAAGGGACTGGGAATGAAAAACTGTTTTTT.

This chain connects TRBV7-3 to TRBJ1-2; 7 bases fit TRBD1. The germline CDR1 and CDR2 sequences are SGHTA and FQGTGA. J gave up 10 bases and V 4 bases, and 12 bases lay outside the gene matches. This CDR3 is built from 14 residues. In DNA, the CDR3 is TGTGCCAGCAGCTCCTTGTGGGGACAGATGTTCTACACCTTC. As protein: CASSSLWGQMFYTF.

This chain uses TRBV7-9 with TRBJ1-1; TRBD1 agrees at 7 bases. Germline lookup yields CDR1 SEHNR and CDR2 FQNEAQ (reference sequence). The CDR3 length is 13 residues. V shed 4 bases and J 5 bases; nucleotides not matched to a gene: 4. As DNA, the CDR3 is TGTGCCAGCAGCTCGGGACAGATGACTGAAGCTTTCTTT. The encoded protein is CASSSGQMTEAFF.

This chain uses TRBV11-2 with TRBJ2-5; 8 bases are shared with TRBD1. This CDR3 comprises 13 residues. The trim removed 5 bases at V and 3 bases at J, leaving 2 bases unmatched. The V gene's germline CDR1 is SGHAT and CDR2 FQNNGV. This chain's CDR3 is CASSQDREETQYF. The CDR3, as DNA: TGTGCCAGCAGCCAGGACAGGGAAGAGACCCAGTACTTC.

As to this clone: Because the CDR3 is missing its conserved closing phenylalanine or tryptophan, this is likely a read error. This sequence joins TRBV11-1 and TRBJ1-2; 9 positions match TRBD1. The germline CDR1 and CDR2 sequences are SGHAT and FQDESV (reference sequence). With V trimmed by 2 bases and J by 6 bases, 7 bases remained unmatched. There are 15 residues in the CDR3. The CDR3 is CASSLNEGQGHGYTL. In DNA, the CDR3 is TGTGCCAGCAGCTTAAACGAGGGACAGGGTCATGGCTACACCCTC.

This chain links TRBV28 with TRBJ1-5; 11 bases are shared with TRBD1. This CDR3 is 17 amino acids long. V lost 6 bases to trimming and J lost 2 bases; unmatched junction nucleotides: 9. CDR1 and CDR2 from the germline V gene are MDHEN and SYDVKM. The CDR3 here is CASRPGQGAWGNQPQHF. The DNA of the CDR3 is TGTGCCAGCAGGCCTGGACAGGGGGCATGGGGCAATCAGCCCCAGCATTTT.

V is TRBV27 and J is TRBJ2-7; TRBD2 matches 13 bases. CDR3 length: 13 residues. Germline V gene lookup returns CDR1 MNHEY and CDR2 SMNVEV (reference sequence). J gave up 4 bases and V 9 bases, and 3 bases lay outside the gene matches. CDR3 protein: CASRTSGSYEQYF. The DNA of the CDR3 is TGTGCCAGTAGGACTAGCGGGAGTTACGAGCAGTACTTC.

The chain joins TRBV5-4 to TRBJ1-2, with 9 bases aligning to TRBD1. The V gene end was trimmed by 4 bases and the J gene end by 7 bases; junction bases not matched to a gene: 8. CDR3 length: 14 amino acids. Per germline, CDR1 SGHNT and CDR2 YYREEE (reference sequence). CDR3 protein: CASSVGQGIAGYTF. In nucleotides, the CDR3 is TGTGCCAGCAGCGTCGGACAGGGGATAGCTGGCTACACCTTC.

The rearrangement joins TRBV6-5 to TRBJ1-2, with TRBD1 identical over 11 bases. Germline V gene data show CDR1 as MNHEY and CDR2 as SVGAGI. CDR3 length: 16 residues. V lost 3 bases to trimming and J lost 2 bases; unmatched junction nucleotides: 5. The CDR3 DNA sequence: TGTGCCAGCAGTTATTATCGGACAGGGGGCAACTATGGCTACACCTTC. It encodes CASSYYRTGGNYGYTF.

The V call is TRBV4-3, the J call TRBJ2-2, with D possibly matching TRBD1 (5 bases). Germline V CDR1 and CDR2: LGHNA, YSLEER. The CDR3 is 16 residues long. V gave up 2 bases and J gave up 8 bases, with 18 bases separating them. The CDR3 DNA reads TGCGCCAGCAGCCAAAACACAGGCATGATTTCTGGGGAGCTGTTTTTT. It codes for CASSQNTGMISGELFF.

The chain couples TRBV30 to TRBJ1-5; D call uncertain. Germline lookup yields CDR1 GTSNPN and CDR2 SVGIG (reference sequence). This CDR3 contains 13 residues. The V end was cut by 1 base, the J end by 3 bases, with 7 bases between. The CDR3 bases are TGTGCCTGGAGTGGCCAGGACAATCAGCCCCAGCATTTT. Its translation is CAWSGQDNQPQHF.

The rearrangement uses TRBV21-1 and TRBJ2-7; whether TRBD2, the table's D call, matches the DNA was not checked. TRBV21-1 has pseudogene status. The CDR3 contains 16 residues. The CDR3, as DNA: TGTGCCAGCAGCAAAGCGAGGAGGTGTCCTTTGTCCGAGCAGTACTTC. Its protein is CASSKARRCPLSEQYF.

The gene calls are TRBV7-2 and TRBJ1-6; TRBD1 agrees at 8 bases. V lost 2 bases, J lost 6 bases, and 6 bases stayed unmatched. This CDR3 is built from 16 residues. CDR1 is SGHTA and CDR2 is FQGNSA in the germline V gene. CDR3 nucleotide sequence: TGTGCCAGCAGCTTATTAGGGACAGGTAGTAATTCACCCCTCCACTTT. Translation gives CASSLLGTGSNSPLHF.

V usage is TRBV6-1 and J usage is TRBJ1-1; a possible D gene is TRBD1 (6 bases). V lost 3 bases, J lost 0 bases, and 20 bases lay in between. Germline lookup yields CDR1 MNHNS and CDR2 SASEGT. The length of the CDR3 is 18 residues. The CDR3 region is CASSDRQATHAVNTEAFF. DNA of the CDR3: TGTGCCAGCAGTGACAGACAGGCGACGCACGCTGTGAACACTGAAGCTTTCTTT.

This sequence joins TRBV27 and TRBJ2-5; a possible D gene is TRBD1 (6 bases). The germline CDR1 and CDR2 sequences are MNHEY and SMNVEV (reference sequence). V was trimmed by 4 bases and J by 0 bases, leaving 15 bases between them. CDR3 length equals 16 residues. CDR3 loop: CASSWRGGWYQETQYF. The CDR3 nucleotides read TGTGCCAGCAGTTGGCGAGGGGGTTGGTACCAAGAGACCCAGTACTTC.

The V and J genes are TRBV6-6 and TRBJ2-1, with a possible D match to TRBD2 (6 bases). Germline CDR1 reads MNHNY; CDR2 reads SVGAGI (reference sequence). CDR3 length: 14 residues. The V end lost 5 bases, the J end lost 3 bases, and 11 bases lay between the germline ends. The CDR3 here is CASSPGGVYNEQFF. CDR3 nucleotide sequence: TGTGCCAGCAGTCCCGGCGGGGTCTACAATGAGCAGTTCTTC.

The rearrangement uses TRBV5-1 and TRBJ2-7; 7 nucleotides align to TRBD1. The trim removed 3 bases at V and 0 bases at J, leaving 9 bases unmatched. Germline CDR1 and CDR2: SGHRS and YFSETQ. The CDR3 runs 16 residues. As DNA, the CDR3 is TGCGCCAGCAGCTGGGGGCTACAGGGGAGCTCCTACGAGCAGTACTTC. It codes for CASSWGLQGSSYEQYF.

This chain uses TRBV7-9 with TRBJ1-1; no firm D call. Trimming stripped 2 bases from V and 2 bases from J, with 12 bases between. This CDR3 is 15 amino acids long. Germline lookup yields CDR1 SEHNR and CDR2 FQNEAQ (reference sequence). The chain's CDR3 is CASSLSGRGNTEAFF. DNA for the CDR3: TGTGCCAGCAGCTTAAGCGGACGGGGAAACACTGAAGCTTTCTTT.

V usage is TRBV5-1 and J usage is TRBJ1-4, with TRBD1 matching over 7 bases. The CDR3 is 15 amino acids. Unmatched junction bases numbered 10, after V lost 3 bases and J lost 8 bases. Germline lookup yields CDR1 SGHRS and CDR2 YFSETQ. CDR3 in amino acids: CASSSLSRDREKLFF. The CDR3 bases are TGCGCCAGCAGCTCACTGTCCCGGGACAGAGAAAAACTGTTTTTT.

On this clone itself: Other nucleotide sequences in the sample specify the same CDR3. CDR3 protein: CASRRSSLNTEAFF. In DNA, the CDR3 is TGTGCCAGCAGGAGGTCCAGTCTTAACACTGAAGCTTTCTTT. The chain employs TRBV7-2 and TRBJ1-1; D is uncertain. The germline V and J ends were trimmed by 6 bases and 2 bases, with 13 bases remaining between them. CDR1 and CDR2 from the germline V gene are SGHTA and FQGNSA. The CDR3 consists of 14 residues.

V gene TRBV2 combines with J gene TRBJ1-5; D call uncertain. Looked up from germline, CDR1 is SNHLY and CDR2 is FYNNEI. V shed 6 bases and J shed 9 bases, with 15 bases lying between them. The CDR3 totals 13 residues. CDR3 sequence (DNA): TGTGCCAGCAGCCCCTGGCCCCAATCGCCCCAGCATTTT. It codes for CASSPWPQSPQHF.